These 14 T cell receptor beta chains were all obtained from the same sample, sequenced in a study of blood T cell repertoires in COVID-19. Repertoires were generated with immunoSEQ multiplex PCR, while TCRdb's copy carries only in-frame clones and drops some. The table has over 130,000 clones, approximately 85% seen once. The sample comprised peripheral blood. The receptor source for this set is a woman aged 80 or older with acute or convalescent COVID-19.

This chain uses TRBV5-1 with TRBJ1-1; 7 nucleotides agree with TRBD1. Germline V gene data show CDR1 as SGHRS and CDR2 as YFSETQ. This CDR3 spans 13 amino acids. The V and J ends lost 2 bases and 12 bases, in that order; junction bases with no gene match: 10. The CDR3 DNA sequence: TGCGCCAGCAGCTTCGGGGAGCTAGGGGGCCCTTTCTTT. It codes for CASSFGELGGPFF.

This clone was picked up one time. The chain couples TRBV30 to TRBJ1-1; 7 bases align to TRBD1. The CDR3 contains 14 residues. The junction had 8 bases not matched to a gene; V was cut back by 2 bases and J by 5 bases. Germline V CDR1 and CDR2: GTSNPN, SVGIG (reference sequence). Here the CDR3 DNA reads TGTGCCTGGAGTACCCAGGCAGGGGGAACTGAAGCTTTCTTT. The encoded protein is CAWSTQAGGTEAFF.

The chain couples TRBV19 to TRBJ1-6; D is undetermined. The CDR3 extends over 13 amino acids. V lost 3 bases and J lost 8, with 8 bases in between. Germline values: CDR1 LNHDA, CDR2 SQIVND (reference sequence). The CDR3 loop reads CASSMFGDSPLHF. In DNA form, the CDR3 reads TGTGCCAGTAGTATGTTTGGAGATTCACCCCTCCACTTT.

This clone was observed a single time. The gene calls are TRBV13 and TRBJ2-2; 8 bases agree with TRBD2. Germline loops: CDR1 PRHDT, CDR2 FYEKMQ (reference sequence). The CDR3 loop spans 18 amino acids. Germline trimming cut 2 bases from V and 6 bases from J; bases unmatched to any gene: 14. This CDR3 reads CASSLRGGVNLGSGELFF. DNA for the CDR3: TGTGCCAGCAGCTTACGGGGGGGAGTGAACCTGGGGTCCGGGGAGCTGTTTTTT. The full variable domain, in which reference TRBV13 and TRBJ2-2 provide the parts outside the CDR3, is AAGVIQSPRHLIKEKRETATLKCYPIPRHDTVYWYQQGPGQDPQFLISFYEKMQSDKGSIPDRFSAQQFSDYHSELNMSSLELGDSALYFCASSLRGGVNLGSGELFFGEGSRLTVL.

This chain joins TRBV18 and TRBJ2-7; 7 bases map to TRBD1. Germline V gene sequence: CDR1 KGHSH, CDR2 LQKENI. This CDR3 is built from 17 residues. The ends lost 4 bases at V and 6 bases at J; junction bases unmatched: 18. The CDR3 nucleotides are TGTGCCAGCTCACGAACCCCCAAAGGGACAGAGATGTCCGAGCAGTACTTC. This sequence encodes CASSRTPKGTEMSEQYF.

The genes are TRBV10-2 and TRBJ2-3; 9 bases are a match to TRBD2. Germline V gene data show CDR1 as WSHSY and CDR2 as SAAADI. V lost 6 bases and J lost 5; bases outside the gene matches: 9. CDR3 length: 15 amino acids. The CDR3: CASRGLAGVGDTQYF. Written as DNA, the CDR3 is TGCGCCAGCAGGGGATTAGCGGGAGTAGGAGATACGCAGTATTTT.

This clone was counted between two and nine times. V gene TRBV6-5 combines with J gene TRBJ1-2, with TRBD1 matching 11 bases. Trimming removed 6 bases from V and 6 bases from J; junction bases left unmatched: 6. CDR1 and CDR2 (germline): MNHEY, SVGAGI. This CDR3 has 14 amino acids. CDR3 sequence reads: CASSLDRGRDGYTF. The CDR3 DNA follows: TGTGCCAGCAGCCTGGACAGGGGGCGAGATGGCTACACCTTC.

This rearrangement joins TRBV7-3 to TRBJ1-1; D remains ambiguous. This CDR3 comprises 13 residues. The V end lost 2 bases, the J end lost 5 bases, and 9 bases lay between the germline ends. In germline, CDR1 is SGHTA, CDR2 FQGTGA. The chain's CDR3 is CASSLWAGTEAFF. The CDR3 DNA reads TGTGCCAGCAGCTTATGGGCGGGGACTGAAGCTTTCTTT. The whole variable domain, filled in from reference TRBV7-3 and TRBJ1-1, reads GAGVSQTPSNKVTEKGKYVELRCDPISGHTALYWYRQSLGQGPEFLIYFQGTGAADDSGLPNDRFFAVRPEGSVSTLKIQRTERGDSAVYLCASSLWAGTEAFFGQGTRLTVV.

This chain joins TRBV10-3 and TRBJ2-1; tentative D call: TRBD2 (5 bases). CDR1 is ENHRY and CDR2 is SYGVKD in the germline V gene. V was clipped by 8 bases and J by 7 bases, with 12 bases between them. CDR3 length: 12 residues. Written as DNA, the CDR3 is TGTGCCATCGGGAGTACAGTGAATGAGCAGTTCTTC. Translating gives CAIGSTVNEQFF.

V usage is TRBV3-1 (or the pseudogene TRBV3-2) and J usage is TRBJ1-2; TRBD1 agrees at 8 bases. Unmatched junction bases numbered 7, after V lost 0 bases and J lost 4 bases. Germline loops: CDR1 LGHDT, CDR2 YNNKEL (reference sequence). The CDR3 loop spans 16 amino acids. The CDR3 region is CASSQEAGGAPYGYTF. The CDR3 DNA is TGTGCCAGCAGCCAAGAAGCAGGGGGCGCGCCCTATGGCTACACCTTC.

The chain joins TRBV6-5 to TRBJ2-7; TRBD2 might be the D (6 bases). The germline V gene encodes CDR1 MNHEY and CDR2 SVGAGI. The CDR3 is 15 amino acids. Trimming took 8 bases from V and 7 from J, leaving 24 bases between them. This chain's CDR3 is CASGWWGRRVGEQYF. The CDR3 DNA reads TGTGCCAGCGGTTGGTGGGGACGGAGGGTAGGGGAGCAGTACTTC.

V gene TRBV2 combines with J gene TRBJ2-3; D gene ambiguous. Trimming cost V 2 bases and J 6 bases, with 9 bases left between them. Looked up from germline, CDR1 is SNHLY and CDR2 is FYNNEI. The CDR3 sequence is 13 residues long. Here the CDR3 reads CASSEPPRDTQYF. As DNA, the CDR3 is TGTGCCAGCAGTGAACCACCTCGGGATACGCAGTATTTT.

V gene TRBV5-4 combines with J gene TRBJ2-1, with no clear D. The length of the CDR3 is 15 residues. Deletions cut 4 bases from V and 0 bases from J, with 11 bases between. Germline V gene data show CDR1 as SGHNT and CDR2 as YYREEE (reference sequence). CDR3 nucleotides: TGTGCCAGCAGCCTAGACGCGAGCTCCTACAATGAGCAGTTCTTC. Translated: CASSLDASSYNEQFF.

This clone was seen only once. The chain carries TRBV7-2 and TRBJ1-2; tentative D call: TRBD1 (6 bases). The CDR3 length is 15 residues. The germline V gene encodes CDR1 SGHTA and CDR2 FQGNSA. V was cut by 6 bases and J by 7 bases, with 21 bases left in between. CDR3 coding DNA: TGTGCCAGCAGGTCCGGGGGGGCGTCAGAAAGTGGCTACACCTTC. Residues: CASRSGGASESGYTF.